Presented here are 30 T cell receptor beta chains from one specimen sequenced in a study of blood T cells in healthy people across ages. Sample-barcoded 5' priming and a J-beta primer mix drove a second PCR of about 6 to 12 cycles. TCRdb recomputed calls from the 5' RACE reads with MiXCR, one row per CDR3 protein. The data hold about 1.1 million distinct CDR3 sequences, with 35% to 40% observed a single time. Sequenced: blood. These TCRs come from a man younger than 35 in good health.

This clonotype has just a few counts. The chain couples TRBV12-3 or TRBV12-4 to TRBJ2-7; D ambiguous. This CDR3 contains 15 residues. Trimming removed 3 bases at V and 7 bases at J, with 19 bases between. The CDR3: CASSFSVNAYNEQYF. In DNA, the CDR3 is TGTGCCAGCAGTTTTTCGGTCAACGCCTACAATGAGCAGTACTTC.

This clonotype turned up a few times. This chain connects TRBV29-1 to TRBJ1-1; maybe TRBD1 (5 bases). Germline loops: CDR1 SQVTM, CDR2 ANQGSEA. The CDR3 contains 13 residues. V dropped 5 bases and J dropped 1 base, with 11 bases sitting between them. CDR3: CSVQGRANTEAFF. The CDR3 DNA follows: TGCAGCGTTCAGGGACGGGCGAACACTGAAGCTTTCTTT.

This clonotype was counted a few times. For the CDR3, the DNA is TGTGCCAGCAGCTTACCTCGGGACGGATCTAGCACAGATACGCAGTATTTT. It translates to CASSLPRDGSSTDTQYF. The rearrangement uses TRBV7-3 and TRBJ2-3, with D perhaps being TRBD1 or TRBD2 (5 bases each). CDR3 length: 17 amino acids. Germline V gene data show CDR1 as SGHTA and CDR2 as FQGTGA. The V gene lost 2 bases and the J gene lost 0 bases, with 15 bases spanning the gap.

The chain has TRBV10-2 and TRBJ1-5; TRBD1 matches at 7 bases. The V gene's germline CDR1 is WSHSY and CDR2 SAAADI. V lost 5 bases to trimming and J lost 2 bases; unmatched junction nucleotides: 9. This CDR3 has 16 residues. The chain's CDR3 is CASSYERQGRNQPQHF. CDR3 nucleotides: TGCGCCAGCAGTTATGAACGACAGGGACGCAATCAGCCCCAGCATTTT.

The chain couples TRBV12-3 or TRBV12-4 to TRBJ1-3, with D unresolved. Trimming stripped 10 bases from V and 4 bases from J, with 20 bases between. This CDR3 region has 15 residues. The CDR3 DNA is TGTGCCACCGCGGGAGGGAGTCTTCAAGGAAACACCATATATTTT. It specifies CATAGGSLQGNTIYF.

This clonotype was seen once. This rearrangement joins TRBV27 to TRBJ1-5; 7 bases map to TRBD1. This CDR3 has 14 amino acids. J was trimmed by 6 bases and V by 2 bases; bases with no gene match: 4. Germline V lookup: CDR1 MNHEY, CDR2 SMNVEV (reference sequence). CDR3 nucleotide sequence: TGTGCCAGCAGTTTAGGGACAGCCACTCAGCCCCAGCATTTT. Amino acid sequence: CASSLGTATQPQHF.

In its sample, this clonotype was seen a few times. The chain combines TRBV5-1 with TRBJ1-6; D is unresolved. This CDR3 is 14 amino acids long. The germline V and J ends were trimmed by 4 bases and 7 bases, with 12 bases remaining between them. Germline V gives CDR1 SGHRS, CDR2 YFSETQ. CDR3 sequence reads: CASSTERINSPLHF. The CDR3 DNA reads TGCGCCAGCAGCACCGAAAGAATCAATTCACCCCTCCACTTT.

The chain employs TRBV28 and TRBJ2-5, with 8 positions matching TRBD2. CDR3 length: 15 residues. From germline, CDR1 is MDHEN and CDR2 SYDVKM. V lost 5 bases and J lost 6; bases outside the gene matches: 11. The CDR3 sequence is CASSPTGTRWKTQYF. The CDR3 coding sequence is TGTGCCAGCAGTCCGACCGGGACTAGGTGGAAGACCCAGTACTTC.

V gene TRBV5-6 combines with J gene TRBJ2-7; D is tentatively TRBD1 or TRBD2 (5 bases each). Germline CDR1 reads SGHDT; CDR2 reads YYEEEE. The V end lost 1 base, the J end lost 5 bases, and 19 bases lay between the germline ends. The CDR3 runs 16 residues. In DNA form, the CDR3 reads TGTGCCAGCAGCTTGTATATCGATTCCCTGGGGGACGAGCAGTACTTC. This codes for CASSLYIDSLGDEQYF.

The chain uses TRBV20-1 and TRBJ1-2; a weak D match, TRBD1 (6 bases). The V end lost 1 base, the J end lost 5 bases, and 14 bases lay between the germline ends. The germline CDR1 and CDR2 sequences are DFQATT and SNEGSKA (reference sequence). This CDR3 region has 14 residues. In DNA, the CDR3 is TGCAGTGCTAGAGGATCCGGGGGCCGGTATGGCTACACCTTC. Translating gives CSARGSGGRYGYTF.

This clonotype has just a few counts. This chain joins TRBV15 and TRBJ1-5; D remains ambiguous. CDR1 LNHNV and CDR2 YYDKDF come from the germline V gene (reference sequence). The CDR3 is 14 amino acids. Trimming cost V 1 base and J 4 bases, with 8 bases left between them. CDR3 DNA sequence: TGTGCCACCAGCAGAGCTTCATCGAATCAGCCCCAGCATTTT. This codes for CATSRASSNQPQHF.

The chain employs TRBV10-3 and TRBJ1-2; 7 bases line up with TRBD1. Trimming cost V 6 bases and J 4 bases; bases outside gene matches: 11. The CDR3 runs 15 residues. Looked up from germline, CDR1 is ENHRY and CDR2 is SYGVKD. CDR3 in DNA: TGTGCCATCAGGATCTTAGGACAGGACTTCTATGGCTACACCTTC. This encodes CAIRILGQDFYGYTF.

This clonotype was seen a few times. This rearrangement joins TRBV16 to TRBJ1-2; D gene ambiguous. V was clipped by 4 bases and J by 1 base, with 13 bases between them. The CDR3 has 15 amino acids. CDR1 and CDR2 (germline): KGHSY, FQNENV. DNA of the CDR3: TGTGCCAGCAGCCGCCTTTGGCCACTTAACTATGGCTACACCTTC. This gives the protein CASSRLWPLNYGYTF.

CDR3 DNA: TGTGCCAGCAGCCTCCCGGGACAGCACGGAACCGGGGAGCTGTTTTTT. The encoded protein is CASSLPGQHGTGELFF. This sequence joins TRBV5-6 and TRBJ2-2; the match to TRBD1 covers 7 bases. The CDR3 covers 16 residues. The germline gives CDR1 SGHDT, CDR2 YYEEEE. V shed 4 bases, J shed 5 bases, and the junction held 11 bases outside the gene matches.

A remark on this clonotype: At one end, the junction sequence differs from germline, possibly due to a read error. The V call is TRBV3-1, the J call TRBJ2-3, with TRBD2 as a possible D gene (5 bases). Germline loops: CDR1 LGHDT, CDR2 YNNKEL (reference sequence). This CDR3 comprises 14 residues. This CDR3 reads CASSQGSGTDTQYF. In DNA, the CDR3 is TGCGCCAGCAGCCAAGGGTCGGGGACAGATACGCAGTATTTT.

On this clonotype: One end of the junction is discordant with germline, which a read error may explain. Here the CDR3 DNA reads TGTGCCACCAGTGATGATCGTCCTGGGGGTCGGCGATATGGCCACACCTTC. Amino acid sequence: CATSDDRPGGRRYGHTF. The V gene is TRBV24-1, the J gene TRBJ1-2, with D perhaps matching TRBD1 (5 bases). Germline CDR1 is KGHDR and CDR2 is SFDVKD. This CDR3 region has 17 residues.

The chain combines TRBV29-1 with TRBJ2-3; weak D call: TRBD2 (6 bases). Germline values: CDR1 SQVTM, CDR2 ANQGSEA. V was clipped by 6 bases and J by 2 bases, with 12 bases between them. CDR3 length: 13 amino acids. The CDR3 is CSVRGKYTDTQYF. CDR3 nucleotide sequence: TGCAGCGTACGGGGGAAATACACAGATACGCAGTATTTT.

The chain recombines TRBV20-1 with TRBJ2-1; no clear D gene. The V and J ends lost 3 bases and 4 bases respectively, with 7 bases between them. Per the germline V gene, CDR1 is DFQATT and CDR2 is SNEGSKA (reference sequence). This CDR3 has 12 residues. The CDR3 DNA follows: TGCAGTGCTAGGGGGAATTACAATGAGCAGTTCTTC. As protein: CSARGNYNEQFF.

V and J are TRBV19 and TRBJ1-1; tentative D call: TRBD1 (6 bases). Trimming left V 3 bases short and J 4 bases short, with 12 bases between. Germline CDR1 and CDR2: LNHDA and SQIVND (reference sequence). The CDR3 is 14 residues long. CDR3 coding DNA: TGTGCCAGTAGTATGGGGGGGCCGGGCACTGAAGCTTTCTTT. This encodes CASSMGGPGTEAFF.

The genes are TRBV6-2 or TRBV6-3 and TRBJ2-3; D may be TRBD1 or TRBD2 (5 bases each). The CDR3 runs to 15 residues. The V end was cut by 8 bases, the J end by 6 bases, with 21 bases between. The germline CDR1 and CDR2 sequences are MNHEY and SVGEGT. CDR3 region: CASGGGGPPMDTQYF. The CDR3 DNA reads TGTGCCAGCGGGGGTGGAGGCCCCCCCATGGATACGCAGTATTTT.

This clonotype came up a few times. A read error may produce the germline difference seen at one junction end. V is TRBV10-3 and J is TRBJ2-1; 8 bases line up with TRBD2. CDR1 is ENHRY and CDR2 is SYGVKD in the germline V gene. This CDR3 has 13 residues. Here the CDR3 DNA reads TGCGCCACGGAGGGAGCGGGGGACAATGAGCAGTTCTTC. It translates to CATEGAGDNEQFF.

This clonotype was recorded many times. The J gene is TRBJ2-7, the V gene TRBV20-1; 8 positions match TRBD1. This CDR3 contains 15 residues. Unmatched junction bases numbered 11, after V lost 3 bases and J lost 4 bases. Germline CDR1 reads DFQATT; CDR2 reads SNEGSKA (reference sequence). The CDR3 bases are TGCAGTGCTAGCTATCCGGACAGGGACCGATACGAGCAGTACTTC. Translated: CSASYPDRDRYEQYF.

This clonotype came up a few times. J is TRBJ1-2 and V is TRBV9, with D perhaps TRBD1 (5 bases). The CDR3 contains 15 residues. With 0 bases removed from V and 0 bases from J, the gap between germline ends came to 9 bases. The germline gives CDR1 SGDLS, CDR2 YYNGEE. CDR3 residues: CASSVGQSPNYGYTF. The CDR3 DNA reads TGTGCCAGCAGCGTAGGACAGTCTCCTAACTATGGCTACACCTTC.

For this clonotype: The junction departs from the called germline gene at one end, perhaps through a read error. This chain uses TRBV7-2 with TRBJ2-5, with D possibly matching TRBD1 (6 bases). The CDR3 totals 17 residues. The germline gives CDR1 SGHTA, CDR2 FQGNSA. This chain's CDR3 is CASSLTYRATAQGTQYF. In DNA form, the CDR3 reads TGTGCCAGCAGCTTAACATACAGGGCCACGGCACAAGGGACCCAGTACTTC.

This clonotype was seen more than once but under ten times. CDR3 nucleotide sequence: TGCGCCAGCAGCCCTGCCGGGAGGGGGCTTGAAAACATTCAGTACTTC. Its translation is CASSPAGRGLENIQYF. V and J are TRBV4-1 and TRBJ2-4, with D perhaps TRBD2 (8 bases). V was clipped by 4 bases and J by 5 bases, with 18 bases between them. Germline lookup yields CDR1 MGHRA and CDR2 YSYEKL. This CDR3 spans 16 amino acids.

The V and J genes are TRBV24-1 and TRBJ2-1; no definite D call. There are 16 residues in the CDR3. Trimming shortened V by 4 bases and J by 2 bases, and 14 bases separated the two germline ends. CDR1 and CDR2 from the germline V gene are KGHDR and SFDVKD. As DNA, the CDR3 is TGTGCCACCAGTGACATGAAGGGTGTCACCTACAATGAGCAGTTCTTC. Protein product: CATSDMKGVTYNEQFF.

CDR3 nucleotides: TGTGCCAGCAGTGAAGCCTACGGGAGGAGCACAGATACGCAGTATTTT. Protein: CASSEAYGRSTDTQYF. The chain recombines TRBV6-1 with TRBJ2-3; TRBD2 agrees at 7 bases. V dropped 0 bases and J dropped 0; count of bases not matched to a gene: 3. This CDR3 contains 16 residues. Germline-derived CDR1 and CDR2 are MNHNS and SASEGT.

This clonotype was observed a few times. The CDR3 DNA reads as TGTGCCAGCAGCCAAACCGGACGGGGTGGTGGCTACACCTTC. Its protein is CASSQTGRGGGYTF. This chain joins TRBV4-2 and TRBJ1-2; no reliable D call. The CDR3 runs 14 residues. Germline V gene data show CDR1 as LGHNA and CDR2 as YNFKEQ. The germline V and J ends were trimmed by 2 bases and 7 bases, with 14 bases remaining between them.

At least ten counts were recorded for this clonotype. The chain has TRBV27 and TRBJ1-2; 7 nucleotides match TRBD1. The germline V gene has CDR1 MNHEY and CDR2 SMNVEV (reference sequence). The CDR3 has 12 residues. V shed 6 bases and J 7 bases; nucleotides not matched to a gene: 5. The CDR3 coding sequence is TGTGCCAGCAGGCCCCAGGGGGGTGGCTACACCTTC. It encodes CASRPQGGGYTF.

This clonotype has a handful of counts. This chain links TRBV25-1 with TRBJ2-5; D ambiguous. CDR1 is MGHDK, CDR2 SYGVNS, per germline. Trimming removed 2 bases at V and 3 bases at J, with 13 bases between. There are 15 residues in the CDR3. The CDR3 is CASSEMGMAEETQYF. DNA of the CDR3: TGTGCCAGCAGTGAAATGGGAATGGCAGAAGAGACCCAGTACTTC. The full variable domain, with the rest looked up from reference TRBV25-1 and TRBJ2-5, is EADIYQTPRYLVIGTGKKITLECSQTMGHDKMYWYQQDPGMELHLIHYSYGVNSTEKGDLSSESTVSRIRTEHFPLTLESARPSHTSQYLCASSEMGMAEETQYFGPGTRLLVL.